The text below deals with one T cell receptor (beta chain). No antigen is known for it. The sample comes from a study of shared clonotypes between healthy human individuals. Donors comprised only Caucasian adults living in Nashville, Tennessee. The CDR3 spans 15 residues. V dropped 6 bases and J dropped 4; count of bases not matched to a gene: 8. Germline CDR1 reads MNHNY; CDR2 reads SVGAGI (reference sequence). Overall study results and limits: Depth of sequencing was expected to influence donor clonotype sharing.

Assay execution took place at the deep level. Libraries were prepared by immunoSEQ multiplex PCR; TCRdb keeps only in-frame clonotypes and omits some of them. Found here are around 510,000 clones, just over 75% of them singletons; the top ten hold about 12%. This TCR was sampled from a woman in her forties in good health. Some clones in this sample may be carry-over from other donors' samples. The sequenced sample consisted of PBMCs. The J gene is TRBJ1-1, the V gene TRBV6-6; 10 bases are shared with TRBD1. The CDR3, as DNA: TGTGCCAGCAGCCCCAACCGGGACAGGGGCACTGAAGCTTTCTTT. The encoded protein is CASSPNRDRGTEAFF.